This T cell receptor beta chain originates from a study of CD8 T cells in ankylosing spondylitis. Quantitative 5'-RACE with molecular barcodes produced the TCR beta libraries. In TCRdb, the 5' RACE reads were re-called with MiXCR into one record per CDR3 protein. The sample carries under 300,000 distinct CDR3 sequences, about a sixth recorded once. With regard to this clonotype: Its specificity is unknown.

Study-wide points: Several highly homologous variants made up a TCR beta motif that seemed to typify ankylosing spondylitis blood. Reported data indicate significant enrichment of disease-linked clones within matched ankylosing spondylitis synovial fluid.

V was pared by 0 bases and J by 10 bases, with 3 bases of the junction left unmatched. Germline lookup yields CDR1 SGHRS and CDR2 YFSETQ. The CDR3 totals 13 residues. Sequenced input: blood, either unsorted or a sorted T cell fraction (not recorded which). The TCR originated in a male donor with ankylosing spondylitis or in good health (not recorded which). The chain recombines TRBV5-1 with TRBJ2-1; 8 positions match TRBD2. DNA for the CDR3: TGCGCCAGCAGCTTGGCTAGCGGGCCCGAGCAGTTCTTC. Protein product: CASSLASGPEQFF.